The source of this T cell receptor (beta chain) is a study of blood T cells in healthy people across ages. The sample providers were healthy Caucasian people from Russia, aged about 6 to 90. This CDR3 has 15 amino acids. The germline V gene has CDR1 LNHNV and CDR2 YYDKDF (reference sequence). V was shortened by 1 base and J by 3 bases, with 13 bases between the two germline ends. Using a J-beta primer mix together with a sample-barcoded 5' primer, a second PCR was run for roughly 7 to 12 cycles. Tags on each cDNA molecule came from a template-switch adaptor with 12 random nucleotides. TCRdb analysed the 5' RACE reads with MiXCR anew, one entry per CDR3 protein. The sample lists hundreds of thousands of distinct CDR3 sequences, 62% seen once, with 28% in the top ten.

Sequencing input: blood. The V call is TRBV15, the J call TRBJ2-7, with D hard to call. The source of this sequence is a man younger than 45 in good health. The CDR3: CATSRVRGIVYEQYF. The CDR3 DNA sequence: TGTGCCACCAGCAGAGTGAGAGGTATCGTCTACGAGCAGTACTTC.